This passage covers 25 T cell receptor beta chains from one sample sequenced in a study of T cell responses to AZD1222 COVID-19 vaccine. Sequenced by immunoSEQ multiplex PCR; TCRdb stores in-frame clones only, minus some. Of 95,000 to 150,000 clones in the sample, approximately 90% were seen once. Sequenced here: peripheral blood, sampled on day 0 of MenACWY control vaccination. These receptors originate from an adult in good health.

This clone was seen only once. CDR3 in DNA: TGTGCCAGCAGTTACCGGACTACTAGCGGTAGGGAAAACACCGGGGAGCTGTTTTTT. Translation: CASSYRTTSGRENTGELFF. V and J are TRBV6-2 or TRBV6-3 and TRBJ2-2; 8 nucleotides align to TRBD2. V lost 2 bases and J lost 2; bases outside the gene matches: 13. This CDR3 spans 19 amino acids. CDR1 and CDR2 from the germline V gene are MNHEY and SVGEGT.

The gene calls are TRBV11-3 and TRBJ1-1; D unresolved. This CDR3 spans 13 amino acids. V lost 8 bases, J lost 1 base, and 11 bases lay in between. From germline, CDR1 is SGHNT and CDR2 YENEEA. DNA for the CDR3: TGTGCCAGCGGGAGTTGGGGGAACACTGAAGCTTTCTTT. Translated, it gives CASGSWGNTEAFF. Full variable domain (outside the CDR3, taken from reference TRBV11-3 and TRBJ1-1): EAGVVQSPRYKIIEKKQPVAFWCNPISGHNTLYWYLQNLGQGPELLIRYENEEAVDDSQLPKDRFSAERLKGVDSTLKIQPAELGDSAVYLCASGSWGNTEAFFGQGTRLTVV.

This clone was recorded once. This sequence joins TRBV10-2 and TRBJ1-2; 9 bases match TRBD1. V was clipped by 6 bases and J by 3 bases; unmatched bases: 8. CDR3 length: 15 amino acids. The germline CDR1 and CDR2 sequences are WSHSY and SAAADI. CDR3 sequence: CASRDTGGADYGYTF. In DNA form, the CDR3 reads TGCGCCAGCAGAGATACAGGGGGCGCGGACTATGGCTACACCTTC.

This chain connects TRBV4-2 to TRBJ2-1; D is tentatively TRBD1 or TRBD2 (5 bases each). This CDR3 is built from 14 residues. V was cut by 4 bases and J by 3 bases, with 10 bases left in between. The germline CDR1 and CDR2 sequences are LGHNA and YNFKEQ. The CDR3 DNA follows: TGTGCCAGCAGCCCACGGGACGTCTACAATGAGCAGTTCTTC. Residues: CASSPRDVYNEQFF.

The chain is built from TRBV6-5 and TRBJ2-7, with 12 nucleotides matching TRBD1. After removal of 0 bases from V and 6 bases from J, the junction contained 3 bases not matched to a gene. CDR3 length: 15 amino acids. CDR1 and CDR2 (germline): MNHEY, SVGAGI. The CDR3 loop is CASSYSGTGGFEQYF. CDR3 in DNA: TGTGCCAGCAGTTACTCAGGGACAGGGGGCTTCGAGCAGTACTTC.

The V call is TRBV11-2, the J call TRBJ1-4; a weak D match, TRBD1 (5 bases). Germline V gives CDR1 SGHAT, CDR2 FQNNGV. The length of the CDR3 is 16 residues. V dropped 2 bases and J dropped 8 bases, with 18 bases sitting between them. CDR3 region: CASSLFMAGQSEKLFF. CDR3 nucleotides: TGTGCCAGCAGCTTATTCATGGCAGGGCAGTCCGAAAAACTGTTTTTT.

The chain uses TRBV9 and TRBJ1-2; D unclear. The CDR3 has 12 amino acids. The V and J ends lost 6 bases and 1 base respectively, with 7 bases between them. Germline CDR1 reads SGDLS; CDR2 reads YYNGEE. The CDR3: CASMGVNYGYTF. The CDR3 DNA reads TGTGCCAGCATGGGCGTTAACTATGGCTACACCTTC.

This chain uses TRBV21-1 with TRBJ1-3. TRBV21-1 is classified as a pseudogene. The CDR3 extends over 16 amino acids. CDR3 protein: CASSKVVSISGNTIYF. CDR3 DNA: TGTGCCAGCAGCAAAGTCGTCAGCATATCTGGAAACACCATATATTTT.

V gene TRBV2 combines with J gene TRBJ1-2; D gene unclear. The CDR3 runs 16 residues. Trimming pared 7 bases from V and 2 bases from J, leaving 20 bases between. From germline, CDR1 is SNHLY and CDR2 FYNNEI. In DNA, the CDR3 is TGTGCCAGCACCCCCCCCCGTGGCATAAGAAACTATGGCTACACCTTC. This gives the protein CASTPPRGIRNYGYTF.

V usage is TRBV7-9 and J usage is TRBJ1-4, with TRBD1 identical over 9 bases. Germline V gene lookup returns CDR1 SEHNR and CDR2 FQNEAQ (reference sequence). After removal of 5 bases from V and 5 bases from J, the junction contained 3 bases not matched to a gene. CDR3 length equals 14 residues. CDR3 bases: TGTGCCAGCAGCCGGGGACAGGGCAATGAAAAACTGTTTTTT. It encodes CASSRGQGNEKLFF.

This sequence joins TRBV7-2 and TRBJ1-2; weak D call: TRBD1 (5 bases). The germline V and J ends were trimmed by 4 bases and 3 bases, with 18 bases remaining between them. Germline CDR1 is SGHTA and CDR2 is FQGNSA. CDR3 length: 16 residues. The CDR3 region is CASSSREGPRDYGYTF. CDR3 bases: TGTGCCAGCAGCTCTAGAGAGGGACCAAGAGACTATGGCTACACCTTC. The entire variable domain, with the rest obtained from reference TRBV7-2 and TRBJ1-2, is as follows: GAGVSQSPSNKVTEKGKDVELRCDPISGHTALYWYRQSLGQGLEFLIYFQGNSAPDKSGLPSDRFSAERTGGSVSTLTIQRTQQEDSAVYLCASSSREGPRDYGYTFGSGTRLTVV.

The genes are TRBV20-1 and TRBJ1-2; D call uncertain. The CDR3 has 11 residues. Germline V gene lookup returns CDR1 DFQATT and CDR2 SNEGSKA (reference sequence). The V and J ends lost 2 bases and 8 bases respectively, with 9 bases between them. CDR3: CSARRNEGYTF. Here the CDR3 DNA reads TGCAGTGCTAGACGCAACGAAGGCTACACCTTC.

J is TRBJ1-4 and V is TRBV5-1, with TRBD1 matching over 9 bases. The CDR3 runs to 14 residues. Germline V gene lookup returns CDR1 SGHRS and CDR2 YFSETQ. V shed 0 bases and J 8 bases; nucleotides not matched to a gene: 2. CDR3 sequence: CASSLDGTGEKLFF. The CDR3 coding sequence is TGCGCCAGCAGCTTGGATGGGACAGGGGAAAAACTGTTTTTT.

This clone was observed once. The genes are TRBV5-1 and TRBJ2-1, with D possibly TRBD2 on 6 matching bases. Trimming took off 5 bases at V and 1 base at J, with 25 bases between the two ends. The CDR3 has 19 amino acids. Germline CDR1 is SGHRS and CDR2 is YFSETQ. CDR3 coding DNA: TGCGCCAGCAGAGATCCGACTAGTGAGTACGGTCAATCCTACAATGAGCAGTTCTTC. Encoded protein: CASRDPTSEYGQSYNEQFF. The full variable domain, completed using reference TRBV5-1 and TRBJ2-1, is KAGVTQTPRYLIKTRGQQVTLSCSPISGHRSVSWYQQTPGQGLQFLFEYFSETQRNKGNFPGRFSGRQFSNSRSEMNVSTLELGDSALYLCASRDPTSEYGQSYNEQFFGPGTRLTVL.

The chain joins TRBV11-3 to TRBJ2-1; no reliable D call. Trimming took 2 bases from V and 7 from J, leaving 18 bases between them. This CDR3 spans 16 amino acids. Germline V gene data show CDR1 as SGHNT and CDR2 as YENEEA. The CDR3 here is CASSLIGQINTNEQFF. In DNA, the CDR3 is TGTGCCAGCAGCTTAATTGGGCAGATAAATACGAATGAGCAGTTCTTC.

The chain couples TRBV29-1 to TRBJ1-1; D is undetermined. CDR1 and CDR2 from the germline V gene are SQVTM and ANQGSEA. Trimming removed 7 bases from V and 0 bases from J, with 9 bases in between. The CDR3 length is 12 residues. The CDR3 nucleotides are TGCAGCGGTAGGGCCATGAACACTGAAGCTTTCTTT. It encodes CSGRAMNTEAFF. The variable domain in full, completed from reference TRBV29-1 and TRBJ1-1, reads SAVISQKPSRDICQRGTSLTIQCQVDSQVTMMFWYRQQPGQSLTLIATANQGSEATYESGFVIDKFPISRPNLTFSTLTVSNMSPEDSSIYLCSGRAMNTEAFFGQGTRLTVV.

The chain combines TRBV30 with TRBJ2-1; the match to TRBD2 covers 10 bases. CDR1 GTSNPN and CDR2 SVGIG come from the germline V gene (reference sequence). V lost 0 bases and J lost 10; bases outside the gene matches: 9. This CDR3 spans 15 amino acids. CDR3 nucleotide sequence: TGTGCCTGGAGTGTACTCGGTCTAGCGGGAGTCGAGCAGTTCTTC. Its protein product is CAWSVLGLAGVEQFF.

The chain employs TRBV2 and TRBJ2-1; possible D gene TRBD2, 5 bases. Germline-derived CDR1 and CDR2 are SNHLY and FYNNEI. The V gene lost 8 bases and the J gene lost 9 bases, with 17 bases spanning the gap. This CDR3 has 13 residues. The CDR3, as DNA: TGTGCCAGCCGGGGTTTTGGGTCCGGTGAGCAGTTCTTC. Translating it yields CASRGFGSGEQFF.

This chain uses TRBV6-5 with TRBJ1-6; D remains unclear. Looked up from germline, CDR1 is MNHEY and CDR2 is SVGAGI. The CDR3 covers 15 residues. Deletions cut 7 bases from V and 0 bases from J, with 10 bases between. CDR3: CASTGRSSYNSPLHF. CDR3 sequence (DNA): TGTGCCAGCACGGGCAGGAGCTCCTATAATTCACCCCTCCACTTT.

The chain recombines TRBV2 with TRBJ2-2, with D tentatively TRBD1 (5 bases). CDR1 and CDR2 (germline): SNHLY, FYNNEI. The CDR3 covers 17 residues. V lost 1 base to trimming and J lost 2 bases, with 14 bases between them. DNA of the CDR3: TGTGCCAGCAGTGAAGATGGGGCAGGGTTTAACACCGGGGAGCTGTTTTTT. Its translation is CASSEDGAGFNTGELFF.

The chain has TRBV5-1 and TRBJ1-2, with D uncertain. The CDR3 totals 13 residues. V was shortened by 4 bases and J by 1 base, with 8 bases between the two germline ends. Germline V CDR1 and CDR2: SGHRS, YFSETQ. This chain's CDR3 is CASSTGFNYGYTF. The CDR3 DNA is TGCGCCAGCAGCACGGGCTTTAACTATGGCTACACCTTC.

V gene TRBV5-1 combines with J gene TRBJ2-2, with a tentative D call TRBD2 (5 bases). V shed 9 bases and J shed 8 bases, with 20 bases lying between them. Germline loops: CDR1 SGHRS, CDR2 YFSETQ. The CDR3 is 14 residues long. In DNA, the CDR3 is TGCGCCACCCGGAGGAGTACTAGGTCGGGGGAGCTGTTTTTT. The encoded protein is CATRRSTRSGELFF.

The rearrangement uses TRBV7-3 and TRBJ2-5, with TRBD2 matching 8 bases. V trimming: 5 bases; J trimming: 4 bases; junction bases outside the gene matches: 9. Germline CDR1 and CDR2: SGHTA and FQGTGA. The CDR3 covers 15 residues. The CDR3 DNA follows: TGTGCCAGCAGCCTTACGAGCGGGAGCCGAGAGACCCAGTACTTC. Protein: CASSLTSGSRETQYF.

This clone was recorded only once. CDR3 bases: TGCAGCGTTCAAGGGGACGCAGATGAGAACACCGGGGAGCTGTTTTTT. Translated: CSVQGDADENTGELFF. The chain uses TRBV29-1 and TRBJ2-2, with D tentatively TRBD1 or TRBD2 (5 bases each). The V gene lost 5 bases and the J gene lost 1 base, with 17 bases spanning the gap. Germline CDR1 reads SQVTM; CDR2 reads ANQGSEA. The CDR3 contains 16 residues.

V usage is TRBV6-5 and J usage is TRBJ1-5; 7 nucleotides agree with TRBD1. V shed 4 bases, J shed 2 bases, and the junction held 2 bases outside the gene matches. Per the germline V gene, CDR1 is MNHEY and CDR2 is SVGAGI. The CDR3 extends over 14 amino acids. In DNA form, the CDR3 reads TGTGCCAGCAGTTCTACAGGGGGCAATCAGCCCCAGCATTTT. Its translation is CASSSTGGNQPQHF.